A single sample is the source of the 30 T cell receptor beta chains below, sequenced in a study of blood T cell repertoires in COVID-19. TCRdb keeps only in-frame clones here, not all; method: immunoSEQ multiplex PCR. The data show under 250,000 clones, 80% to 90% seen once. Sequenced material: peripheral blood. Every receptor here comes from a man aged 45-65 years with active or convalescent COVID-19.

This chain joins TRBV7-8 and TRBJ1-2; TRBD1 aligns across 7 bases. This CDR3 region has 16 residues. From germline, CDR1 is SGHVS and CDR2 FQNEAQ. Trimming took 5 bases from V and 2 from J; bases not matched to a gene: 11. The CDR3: CASSLRDSHFNYGYTF. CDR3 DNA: TGTGCCAGCAGCCTCCGGGACAGCCACTTCAACTATGGCTACACCTTC.

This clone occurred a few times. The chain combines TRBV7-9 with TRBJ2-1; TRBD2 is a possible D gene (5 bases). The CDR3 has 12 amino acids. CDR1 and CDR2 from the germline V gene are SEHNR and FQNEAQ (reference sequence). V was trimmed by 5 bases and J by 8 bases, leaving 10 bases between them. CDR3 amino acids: CASSLGLDEQFF. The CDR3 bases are TGTGCCAGCAGCCTCGGACTTGATGAGCAGTTCTTC.

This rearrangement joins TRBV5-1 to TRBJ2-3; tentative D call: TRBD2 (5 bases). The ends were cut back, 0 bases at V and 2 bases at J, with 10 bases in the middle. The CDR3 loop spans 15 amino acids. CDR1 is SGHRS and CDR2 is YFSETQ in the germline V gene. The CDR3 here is CASSLGLTNTDTQYF. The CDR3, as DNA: TGCGCCAGCAGCTTGGGGTTGACTAACACAGATACGCAGTATTTT.

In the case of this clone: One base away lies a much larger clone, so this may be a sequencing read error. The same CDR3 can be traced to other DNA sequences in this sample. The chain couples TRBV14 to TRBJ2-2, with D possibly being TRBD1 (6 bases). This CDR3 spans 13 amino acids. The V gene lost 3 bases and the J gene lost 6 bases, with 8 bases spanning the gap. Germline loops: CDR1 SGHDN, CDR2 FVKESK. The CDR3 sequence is CASSQQGPGELFF. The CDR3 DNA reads TGTGCCAGCAGCCAGCAGGGGCCCGGGGAGCTGTTTTTT.

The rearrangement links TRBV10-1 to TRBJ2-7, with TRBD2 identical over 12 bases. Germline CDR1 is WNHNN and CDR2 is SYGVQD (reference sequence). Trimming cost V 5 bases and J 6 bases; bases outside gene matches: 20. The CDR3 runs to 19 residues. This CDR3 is CASSLRAPSGRAELSEQYF. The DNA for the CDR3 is TGCGCCAGCAGTCTTAGGGCTCCTAGCGGGAGGGCCGAGCTTAGCGAGCAGTACTTC.

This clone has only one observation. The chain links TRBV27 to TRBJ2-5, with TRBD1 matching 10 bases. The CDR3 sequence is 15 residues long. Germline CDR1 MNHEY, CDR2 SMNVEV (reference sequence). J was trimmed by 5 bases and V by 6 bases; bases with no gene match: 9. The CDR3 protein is CASRSGQGFEETQYF. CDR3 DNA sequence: TGTGCCAGCAGATCGGGACAGGGGTTTGAGGAGACCCAGTACTTC.

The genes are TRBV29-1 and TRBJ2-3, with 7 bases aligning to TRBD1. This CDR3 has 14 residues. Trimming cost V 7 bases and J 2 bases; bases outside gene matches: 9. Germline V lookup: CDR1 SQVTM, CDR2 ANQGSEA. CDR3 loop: CSAADRSNTDTQYF. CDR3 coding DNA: TGCAGCGCAGCGGACAGGAGTAACACAGATACGCAGTATTTT.

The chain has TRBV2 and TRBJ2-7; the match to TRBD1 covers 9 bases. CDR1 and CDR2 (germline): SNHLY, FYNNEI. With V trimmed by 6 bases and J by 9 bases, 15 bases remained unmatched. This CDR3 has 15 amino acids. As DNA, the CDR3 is TGTGCCAGCAGCAGAGCTTCCGGGACAGGGTTAGGGCAGTACTTC. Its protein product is CASSRASGTGLGQYF.

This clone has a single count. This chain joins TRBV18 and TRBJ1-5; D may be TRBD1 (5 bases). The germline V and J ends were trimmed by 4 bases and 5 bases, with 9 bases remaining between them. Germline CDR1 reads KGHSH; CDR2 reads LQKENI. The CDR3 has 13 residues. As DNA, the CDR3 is TGTGCCAGCTCACTTGACAGCCATCAGCCCCAGCATTTT. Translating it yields CASSLDSHQPQHF.

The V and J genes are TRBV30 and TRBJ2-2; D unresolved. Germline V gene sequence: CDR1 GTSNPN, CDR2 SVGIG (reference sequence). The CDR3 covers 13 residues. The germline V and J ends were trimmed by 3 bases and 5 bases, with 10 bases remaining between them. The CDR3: CAWRLQLTGELFF. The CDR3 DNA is TGTGCCTGGAGACTTCAACTGACCGGGGAGCTGTTTTTT.

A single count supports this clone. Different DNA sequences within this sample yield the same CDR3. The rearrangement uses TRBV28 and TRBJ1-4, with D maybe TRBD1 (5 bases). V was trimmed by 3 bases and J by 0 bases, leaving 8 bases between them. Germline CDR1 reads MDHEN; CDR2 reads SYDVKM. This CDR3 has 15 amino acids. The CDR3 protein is CASSLGGATNEKLFF. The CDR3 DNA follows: TGTGCCAGCAGTTTGGGGGGAGCAACTAATGAAAAACTGTTTTTT.

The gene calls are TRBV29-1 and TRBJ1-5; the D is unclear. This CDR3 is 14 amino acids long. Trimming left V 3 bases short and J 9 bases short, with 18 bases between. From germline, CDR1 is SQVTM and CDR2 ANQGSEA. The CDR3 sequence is CSVELAAGGSPQHF. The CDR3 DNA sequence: TGCAGCGTTGAGTTGGCAGCAGGTGGCTCGCCCCAGCATTTT.

Here the CDR3 DNA reads TGCAGTGCGGGGCGAAACTATGGCTACACCTTC. It translates to CSAGRNYGYTF. V and J are TRBV20-1 and TRBJ1-2, with D perhaps matching TRBD1 (5 bases). Germline loops: CDR1 DFQATT, CDR2 SNEGSKA (reference sequence). This CDR3 has 11 amino acids. Trimming shortened V by 6 bases and J by 2 bases, and 7 bases separated the two germline ends.

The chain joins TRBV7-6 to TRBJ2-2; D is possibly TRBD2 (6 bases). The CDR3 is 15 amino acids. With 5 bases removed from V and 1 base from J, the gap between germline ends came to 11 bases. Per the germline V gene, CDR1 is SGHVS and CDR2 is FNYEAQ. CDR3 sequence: CASSTLGGNTGELFF. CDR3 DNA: TGTGCCAGCAGCACTTTGGGGGGGAACACCGGGGAGCTGTTTTTT.

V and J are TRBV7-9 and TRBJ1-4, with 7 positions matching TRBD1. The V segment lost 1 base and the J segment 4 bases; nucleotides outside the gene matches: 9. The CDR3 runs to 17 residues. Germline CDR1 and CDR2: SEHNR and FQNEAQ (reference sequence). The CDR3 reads CASSLGRPGQLNEKLFF. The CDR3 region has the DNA TGTGCCAGCAGCTTAGGGCGTCCGGGACAGCTTAATGAAAAACTGTTTTTT.

The CDR3 loop reads CASTLGHPGNQPQHF. In DNA, the CDR3 is TGTGCCAGCACCCTGGGACATCCCGGAAATCAGCCCCAGCATTTT. The V gene is TRBV28, the J gene TRBJ1-5; D may be TRBD1 (6 bases). Trimming removed 7 bases from V and 4 bases from J, with 17 bases in between. There are 15 residues in the CDR3. Germline-derived CDR1 and CDR2 are MDHEN and SYDVKM.

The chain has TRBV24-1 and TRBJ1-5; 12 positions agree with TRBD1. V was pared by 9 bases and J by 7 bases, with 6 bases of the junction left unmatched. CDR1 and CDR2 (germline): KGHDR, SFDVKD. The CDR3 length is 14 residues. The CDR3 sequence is CATATGTGGQPQHF. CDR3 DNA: TGTGCCACCGCAACCGGGACAGGGGGCCAGCCCCAGCATTTT.

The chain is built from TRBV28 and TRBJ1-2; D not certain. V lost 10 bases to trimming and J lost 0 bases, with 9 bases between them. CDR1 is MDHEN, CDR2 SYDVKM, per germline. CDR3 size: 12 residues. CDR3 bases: TGTGCCATCCTGGGCCCTAACTATGGCTACACCTTC. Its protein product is CAILGPNYGYTF.

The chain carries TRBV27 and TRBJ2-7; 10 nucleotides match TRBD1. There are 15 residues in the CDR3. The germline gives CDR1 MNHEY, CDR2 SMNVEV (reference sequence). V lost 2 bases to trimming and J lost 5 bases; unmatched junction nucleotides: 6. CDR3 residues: CASSLMGQGIDEQYF. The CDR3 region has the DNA TGTGCCAGCAGTTTAATGGGACAGGGGATTGACGAGCAGTACTTC.

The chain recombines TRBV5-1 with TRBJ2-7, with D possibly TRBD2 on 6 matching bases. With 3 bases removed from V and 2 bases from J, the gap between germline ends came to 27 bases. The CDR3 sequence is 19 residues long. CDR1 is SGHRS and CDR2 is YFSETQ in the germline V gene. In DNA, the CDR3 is TGCGCCAGCAGCTCGCCACACGGGAGTGCGCGGAGGGAAACCTACGAGCAGTACTTC. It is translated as CASSSPHGSARRETYEQYF.

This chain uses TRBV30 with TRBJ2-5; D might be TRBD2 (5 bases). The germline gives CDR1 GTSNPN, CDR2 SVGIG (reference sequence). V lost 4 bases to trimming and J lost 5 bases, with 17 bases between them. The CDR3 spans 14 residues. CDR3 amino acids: CAWNEGQAEETQYF. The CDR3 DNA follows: TGTGCCTGGAATGAGGGCCAGGCGGAGGAGACCCAGTACTTC.

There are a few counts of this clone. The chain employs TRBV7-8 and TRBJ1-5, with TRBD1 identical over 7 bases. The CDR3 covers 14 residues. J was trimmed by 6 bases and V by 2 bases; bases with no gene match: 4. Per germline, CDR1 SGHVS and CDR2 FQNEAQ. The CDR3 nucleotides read TGTGCCAGCAGCTTAACCCAGGGGGGTCAGCCCCAGCATTTT. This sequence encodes CASSLTQGGQPQHF.

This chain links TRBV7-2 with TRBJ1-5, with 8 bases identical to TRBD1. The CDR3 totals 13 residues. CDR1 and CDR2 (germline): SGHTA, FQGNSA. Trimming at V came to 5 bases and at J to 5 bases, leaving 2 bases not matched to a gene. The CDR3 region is CASSQDRDQPQHF. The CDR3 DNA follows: TGTGCCAGCAGCCAGGACAGGGATCAGCCCCAGCATTTT.

The CDR3 reads CSVSGVTDTQYF. The CDR3, as DNA: TGCAGCGTTTCAGGGGTCACAGATACGCAGTATTTT. The chain is built from TRBV29-1 and TRBJ2-3, with D perhaps matching TRBD1 (6 bases). Trimming pared 5 bases from V and 2 bases from J, leaving 8 bases between. The CDR3 consists of 12 residues. The germline V gene has CDR1 SQVTM and CDR2 ANQGSEA.

CDR3 sequence: CASRGTYSNQPQHF. CDR3 coding DNA: TGTGCCAGCAGGGGGACATATAGCAATCAGCCCCAGCATTTT. The chain links TRBV28 to TRBJ1-5; D perhaps matches TRBD1 (6 bases). V shed 6 bases and J shed 0 bases, with 9 bases lying between them. Per the germline V gene, CDR1 is MDHEN and CDR2 is SYDVKM. This CDR3 spans 14 amino acids.

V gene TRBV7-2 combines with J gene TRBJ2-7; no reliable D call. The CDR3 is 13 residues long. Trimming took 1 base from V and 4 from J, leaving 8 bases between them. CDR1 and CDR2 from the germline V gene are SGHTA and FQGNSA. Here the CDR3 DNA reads TGTGCCAGCAGCTTAGAGGCGGAGTACGAGCAGTACGTC. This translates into CASSLEAEYEQYV.

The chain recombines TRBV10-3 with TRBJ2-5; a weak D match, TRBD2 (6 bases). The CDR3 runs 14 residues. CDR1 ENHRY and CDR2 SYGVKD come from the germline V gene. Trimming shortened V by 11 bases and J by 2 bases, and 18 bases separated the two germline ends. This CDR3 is CAAALRGGQETQYF. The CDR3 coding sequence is TGTGCCGCGGCTTTACGGGGAGGTCAAGAGACCCAGTACTTC.

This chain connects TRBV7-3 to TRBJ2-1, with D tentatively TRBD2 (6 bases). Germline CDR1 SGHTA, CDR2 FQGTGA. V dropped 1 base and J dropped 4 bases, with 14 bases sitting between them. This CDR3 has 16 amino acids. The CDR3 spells CASSLKPPTSYNEQFF. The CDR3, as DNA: TGTGCCAGCAGCTTAAAACCCCCGACTAGTTACAATGAGCAGTTCTTC.

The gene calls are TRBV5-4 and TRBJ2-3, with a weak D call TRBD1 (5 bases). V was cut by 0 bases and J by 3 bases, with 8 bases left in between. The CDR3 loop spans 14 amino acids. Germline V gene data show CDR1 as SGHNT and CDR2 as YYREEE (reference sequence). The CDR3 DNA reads TGTGCCAGCAGCTTGGGACAGTTGACAGATACGCAGTATTTT. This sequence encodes CASSLGQLTDTQYF.

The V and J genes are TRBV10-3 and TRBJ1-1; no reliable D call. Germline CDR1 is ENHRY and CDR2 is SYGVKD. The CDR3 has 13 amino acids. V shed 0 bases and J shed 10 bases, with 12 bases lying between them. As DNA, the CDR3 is TGTGCCATCAGTGAGTCCCGGGAAACTCGAGCTTTCTTT. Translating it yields CAISESRETRAFF.